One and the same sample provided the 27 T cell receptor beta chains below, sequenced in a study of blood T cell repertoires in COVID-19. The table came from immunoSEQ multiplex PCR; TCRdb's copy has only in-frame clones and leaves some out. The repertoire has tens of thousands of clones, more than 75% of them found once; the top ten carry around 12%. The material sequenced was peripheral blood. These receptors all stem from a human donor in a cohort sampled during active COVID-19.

CDR3 bases: TGTGCCAGCAGTTTACGTCGGACAGGCGGACAAGGAGCTTTCTTT. This gives the protein CASSLRRTGGQGAFF. V usage is TRBV27 and J usage is TRBJ1-1; the match to TRBD1 covers 7 bases. V trimming: 2 bases; J trimming: 10 bases; junction bases outside the gene matches: 13. The CDR3 extends over 15 amino acids. Germline CDR1 reads MNHEY; CDR2 reads SMNVEV (reference sequence).

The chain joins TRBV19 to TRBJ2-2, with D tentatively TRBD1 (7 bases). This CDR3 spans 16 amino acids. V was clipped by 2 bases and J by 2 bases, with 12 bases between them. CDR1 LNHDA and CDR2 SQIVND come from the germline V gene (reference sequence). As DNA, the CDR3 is TGTGCCAGTAGTATACAGGGGGGCGGTAACACCGGGGAGCTGTTTTTT. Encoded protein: CASSIQGGGNTGELFF.

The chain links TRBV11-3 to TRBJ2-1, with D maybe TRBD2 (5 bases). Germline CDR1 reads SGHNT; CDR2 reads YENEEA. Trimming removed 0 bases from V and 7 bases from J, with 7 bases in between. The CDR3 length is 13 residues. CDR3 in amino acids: CASSLDGGNEQFF. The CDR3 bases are TGTGCCAGCAGCTTAGATGGCGGGAATGAGCAGTTCTTC.

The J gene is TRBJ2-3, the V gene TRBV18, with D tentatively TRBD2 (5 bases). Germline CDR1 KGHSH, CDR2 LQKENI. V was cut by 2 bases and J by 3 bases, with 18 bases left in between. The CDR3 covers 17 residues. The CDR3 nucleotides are TGTGCCAGCTCACCAGCTTCACCCCCCGGGGTGACAGATACGCAGTATTTT. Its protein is CASSPASPPGVTDTQYF.

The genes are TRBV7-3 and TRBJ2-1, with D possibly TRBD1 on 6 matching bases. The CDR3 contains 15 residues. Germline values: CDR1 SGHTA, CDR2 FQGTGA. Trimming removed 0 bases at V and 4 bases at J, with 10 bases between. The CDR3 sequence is CASSLTGQGYNEQFF. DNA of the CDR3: TGTGCCAGCAGCTTAACGGGACAAGGGTACAATGAGCAGTTCTTC.

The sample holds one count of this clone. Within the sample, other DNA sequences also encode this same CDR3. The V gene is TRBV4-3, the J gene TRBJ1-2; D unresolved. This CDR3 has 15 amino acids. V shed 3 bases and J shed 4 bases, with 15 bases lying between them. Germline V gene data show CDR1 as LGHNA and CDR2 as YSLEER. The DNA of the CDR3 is TGCGCCAGCAGCCAGGAGCCGGGTTATGGCTATGGCTACACCTTC. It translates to CASSQEPGYGYGYTF.

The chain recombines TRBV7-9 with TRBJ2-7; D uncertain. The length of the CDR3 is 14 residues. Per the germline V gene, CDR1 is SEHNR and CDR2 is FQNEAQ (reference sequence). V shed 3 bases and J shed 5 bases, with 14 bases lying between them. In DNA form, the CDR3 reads TGTGCCAGCAGCTTCAGTATGGTCCAGGACGAGCAGTACTTC. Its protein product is CASSFSMVQDEQYF.

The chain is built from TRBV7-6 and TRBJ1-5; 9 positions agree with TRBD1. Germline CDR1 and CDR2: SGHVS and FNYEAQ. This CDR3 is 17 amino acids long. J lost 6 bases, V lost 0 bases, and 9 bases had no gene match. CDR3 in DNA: TGTGCCAGCAGCTTAGCACCGGGACAGGGTGTAAGTCAGCCCCAGCATTTT. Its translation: CASSLAPGQGVSQPQHF.

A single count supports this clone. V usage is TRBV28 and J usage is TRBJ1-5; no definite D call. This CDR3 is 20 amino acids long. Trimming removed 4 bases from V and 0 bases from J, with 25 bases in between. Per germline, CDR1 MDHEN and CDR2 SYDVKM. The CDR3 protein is CASSSPWHAGARTSNQPQHF. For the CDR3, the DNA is TGTGCCAGCAGTTCCCCCTGGCACGCGGGTGCGAGAACTAGCAATCAGCCCCAGCATTTT.

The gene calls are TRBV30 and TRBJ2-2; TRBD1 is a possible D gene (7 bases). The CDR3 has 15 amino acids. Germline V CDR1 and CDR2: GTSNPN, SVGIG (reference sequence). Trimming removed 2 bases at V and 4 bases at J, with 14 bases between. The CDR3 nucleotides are TGTGCCTGGAGTCCAGGGGGGCCGAGCACCGGGGAGCTGTTTTTT. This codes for CAWSPGGPSTGELFF.

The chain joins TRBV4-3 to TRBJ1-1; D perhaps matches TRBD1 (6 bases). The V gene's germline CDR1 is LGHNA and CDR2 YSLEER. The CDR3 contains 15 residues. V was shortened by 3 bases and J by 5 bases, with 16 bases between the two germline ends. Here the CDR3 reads CASSQEWGGGTEAFF. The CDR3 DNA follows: TGCGCCAGCAGCCAGGAATGGGGGGGCGGAACTGAAGCTTTCTTT.

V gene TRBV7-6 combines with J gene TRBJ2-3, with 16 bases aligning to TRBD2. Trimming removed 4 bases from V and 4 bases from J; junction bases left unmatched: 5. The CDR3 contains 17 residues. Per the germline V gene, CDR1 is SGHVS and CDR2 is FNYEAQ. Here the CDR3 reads CASSSPGTSGGADTQYF. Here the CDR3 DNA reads TGTGCCAGCAGCTCCCCCGGGACTAGCGGGGGGGCAGATACGCAGTATTTT.

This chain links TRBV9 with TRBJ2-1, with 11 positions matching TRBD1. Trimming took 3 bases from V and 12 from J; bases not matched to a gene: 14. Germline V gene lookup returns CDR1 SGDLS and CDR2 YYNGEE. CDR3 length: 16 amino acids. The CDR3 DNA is TGTGCCAGCAGCGCTAGGGACAGGGGGGTCCCGGACAGGCAGTTCTTC. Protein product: CASSARDRGVPDRQFF. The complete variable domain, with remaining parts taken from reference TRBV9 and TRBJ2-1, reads DSGVTQTPKHLITATGQRVTLRCSPRSGDLSVYWYQQSLDQGLQFLIQYYNGEERAKGNILERFSAQQFPDLHSELNLSSLELGDSALYFCASSARDRGVPDRQFFGPGTRLTVL.

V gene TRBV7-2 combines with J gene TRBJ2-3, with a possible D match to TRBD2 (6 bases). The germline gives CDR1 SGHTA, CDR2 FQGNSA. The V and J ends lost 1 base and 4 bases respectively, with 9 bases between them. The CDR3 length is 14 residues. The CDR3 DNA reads TGTGCCAGCAGCTTAGTCACTAGCTCAGATACGCAGTATTTT. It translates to CASSLVTSSDTQYF.

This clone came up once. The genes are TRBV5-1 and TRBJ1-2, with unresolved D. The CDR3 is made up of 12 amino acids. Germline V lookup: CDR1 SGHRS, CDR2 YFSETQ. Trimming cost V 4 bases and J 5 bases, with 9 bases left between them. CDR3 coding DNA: TGCGCCAGCAGCCCCGGACTTTATGGCTACACCTTC. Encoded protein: CASSPGLYGYTF.

The CDR3 DNA is TGCGCCAGCAGCCGGGACAGCCAACATAATGAAAAACTGTTTTTT. It specifies CASSRDSQHNEKLFF. The rearrangement uses TRBV4-3 and TRBJ1-4; 7 positions agree with TRBD1. Trimming cost V 4 bases and J 4 bases; bases outside gene matches: 6. CDR1 and CDR2 (germline): LGHNA, YSLEER. The CDR3 is 15 residues long.

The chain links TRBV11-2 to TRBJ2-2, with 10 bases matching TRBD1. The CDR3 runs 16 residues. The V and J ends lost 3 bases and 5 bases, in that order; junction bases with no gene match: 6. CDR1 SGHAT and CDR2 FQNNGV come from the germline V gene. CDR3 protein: CASSFGGQGKTGELFF. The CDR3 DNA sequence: TGTGCCAGCAGCTTCGGGGGACAGGGGAAAACCGGGGAGCTGTTTTTT. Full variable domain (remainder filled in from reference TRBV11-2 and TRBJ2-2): EAGVAQSPRYKIIEKRQSVAFWCNPISGHATLYWYQQILGQGPKLLIQFQNNGVVDDSQLPKDRFSAERLKGVDSTLKIQPAKLEDSAVYLCASSFGGQGKTGELFFGEGSRLTVL.

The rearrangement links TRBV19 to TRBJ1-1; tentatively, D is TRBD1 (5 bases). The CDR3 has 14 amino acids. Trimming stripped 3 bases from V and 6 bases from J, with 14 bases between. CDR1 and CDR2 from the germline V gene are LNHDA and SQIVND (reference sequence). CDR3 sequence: CASSMGGGVAEAFF. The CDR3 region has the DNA TGTGCCAGTAGTATGGGGGGGGGTGTCGCTGAAGCTTTCTTT.

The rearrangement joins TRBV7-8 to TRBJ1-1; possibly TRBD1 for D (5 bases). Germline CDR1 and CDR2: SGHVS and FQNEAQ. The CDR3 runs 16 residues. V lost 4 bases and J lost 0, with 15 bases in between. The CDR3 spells CASSSIAGRLNTEAFF. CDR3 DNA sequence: TGTGCCAGCAGCTCCATCGCGGGGCGATTGAACACTGAAGCTTTCTTT.

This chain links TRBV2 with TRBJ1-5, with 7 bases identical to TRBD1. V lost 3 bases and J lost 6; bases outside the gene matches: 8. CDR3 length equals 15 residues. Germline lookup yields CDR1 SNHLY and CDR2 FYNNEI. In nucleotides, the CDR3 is TGTGCCAGCAGTGAGAAGACAGGGTTTGGTCAGCCCCAGCATTTT. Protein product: CASSEKTGFGQPQHF.

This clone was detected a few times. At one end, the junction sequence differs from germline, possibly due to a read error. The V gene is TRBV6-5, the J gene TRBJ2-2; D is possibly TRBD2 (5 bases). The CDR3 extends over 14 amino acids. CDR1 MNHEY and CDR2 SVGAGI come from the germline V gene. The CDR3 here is CASSRDYNNGELFF. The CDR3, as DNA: TGTGCCAGCAGCAGAGACTATAACAACGGGGAGCTGTTTTTT.

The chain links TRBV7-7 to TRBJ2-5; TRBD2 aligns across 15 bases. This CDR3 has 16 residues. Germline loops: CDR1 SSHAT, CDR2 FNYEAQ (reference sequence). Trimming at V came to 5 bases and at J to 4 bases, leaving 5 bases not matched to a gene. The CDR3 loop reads CASSPGLAGGVETQYF. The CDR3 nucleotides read TGTGCCAGCAGCCCCGGACTAGCGGGGGGGGTAGAGACCCAGTACTTC.

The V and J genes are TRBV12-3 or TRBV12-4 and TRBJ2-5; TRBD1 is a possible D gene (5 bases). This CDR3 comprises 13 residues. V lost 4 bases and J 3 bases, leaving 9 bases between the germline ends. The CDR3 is CASSWTTKETQYF. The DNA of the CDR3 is TGTGCCAGCAGTTGGACAACCAAAGAGACCCAGTACTTC.

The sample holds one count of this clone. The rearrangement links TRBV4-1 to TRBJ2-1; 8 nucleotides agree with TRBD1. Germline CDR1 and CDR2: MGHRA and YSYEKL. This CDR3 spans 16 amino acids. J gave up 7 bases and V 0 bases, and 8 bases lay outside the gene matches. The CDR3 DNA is TGCGCCAGCAGCCAAGAAGGGGGCAGGGGGCGAAATGAGCAGTTCTTC. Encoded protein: CASSQEGGRGRNEQFF.

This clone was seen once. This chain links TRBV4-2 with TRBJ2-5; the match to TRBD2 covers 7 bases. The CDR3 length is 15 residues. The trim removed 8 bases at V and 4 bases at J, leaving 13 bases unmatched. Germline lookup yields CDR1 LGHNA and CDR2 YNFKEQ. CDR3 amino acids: CASGTGLAVTETQYF. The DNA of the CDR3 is TGTGCCAGCGGGACGGGGCTAGCGGTCACAGAGACCCAGTACTTC.

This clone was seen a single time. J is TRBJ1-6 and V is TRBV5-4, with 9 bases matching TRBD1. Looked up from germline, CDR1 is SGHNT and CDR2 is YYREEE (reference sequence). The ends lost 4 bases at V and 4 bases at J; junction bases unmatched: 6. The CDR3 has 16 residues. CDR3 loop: CASSRGQGEYNSPLHF. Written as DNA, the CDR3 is TGTGCCAGCAGCCGGGGACAGGGCGAATATAATTCACCCCTCCACTTT. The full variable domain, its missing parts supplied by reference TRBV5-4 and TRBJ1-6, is ETGVTQSPTHLIKTRGQQVTLRCSSQSGHNTVSWYQQALGQGPQFIFQYYREEENGRGNFPPRFSGLQFPNYSSELNVNALELDDSALYLCASSRGQGEYNSPLHFGNGTRLTVT.

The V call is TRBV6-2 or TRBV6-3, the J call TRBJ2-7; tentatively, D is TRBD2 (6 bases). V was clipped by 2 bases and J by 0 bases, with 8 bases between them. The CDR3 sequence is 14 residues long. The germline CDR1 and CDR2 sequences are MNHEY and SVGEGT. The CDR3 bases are TGTGCCAGCAGTTACGCGGGGCCCTCCTACGAGCAGTACTTC. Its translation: CASSYAGPSYEQYF.